This T cell receptor (beta chain) originates from a study of blood T cell repertoires in COVID-19. Looking at the study overall: The study drew acute and convalescent COVID-19 samples from the United States, Italy and Spain.

J gave up 2 bases and V 2 bases, and 4 bases lay outside the gene matches. Per germline, CDR1 SGHRS and CDR2 YFSETQ. This CDR3 comprises 16 residues. Produced via immunoSEQ multiplex PCR; TCRdb's table is partial and in-frame only. The sample includes about 250,000 clones, around 87% seen only once; the top ten take over 2%. J is TRBJ2-3 and V is TRBV5-1, with TRBD2 matching 11 bases. Sequencing was performed on PBMCs or T cells enriched from blood (not recorded which). This TCR came from a woman under 30 who had recovered from COVID-19. The CDR3 sequence is CASSFKLAGDTDTQYF. CDR3 in DNA: TGCGCCAGCAGCTTTAAACTAGCGGGGGACACAGATACGCAGTATTTT.